The 10 T cell receptor beta chains listed next were all sequenced from one sample in a study of T cell clonality in common variable immunodeficiency. Repertoires were generated with immunoSEQ multiplex PCR, while TCRdb's copy carries only in-frame clones and drops some. Sampling found around 29,000 clones, none seen once. Sequencing was done on a sample of peripheral blood mononuclear cells. The receptors were gathered from a person between 18 and 69 years old in good health.

This clone occurred many times. Sequencing ends 3 residues short of the CDR3 end; the germline J gene provides the rest. This chain connects TRBV20-1 to TRBJ2-3, with no clear D. Trimming removed 4 bases at V and 1 base at J, with 9 bases between. Germline CDR1 is DFQATT and CDR2 is SNEGSKA (reference sequence). CDR3 length equals 13 residues. CDR3 bases read: TGCAGTGCTACAGAGACTGGCACAGATACG. This gives the protein CSATETGTDT. Given in full, the CDR3 is CSATETGTDTQYF.

This clone was observed at least ten times. The read terminates 3 residues ahead of where the CDR3 ends, so the germline J gene completes it. The rearrangement uses TRBV18 and TRBJ2-1, with D tentatively TRBD1 (6 bases). Germline CDR1 reads KGHSH; CDR2 reads LQKENI. This CDR3 region has 13 residues. Trimming pared 2 bases from V and 9 bases from J, leaving 11 bases between. The part of the CDR3 DNA that was read is TGTGCCAGCTCACCATCGGACAGAATTGAG. Its protein product is CASSPSDRIE. In full, the CDR3 is CASSPSDRIEQFF.

On this clone: The CDR3 extends 3 residues past the end of the read, so its final part is completed from the germline J gene. The genes are TRBV18 and TRBJ1-2, with a weak D call TRBD1 (6 bases). This CDR3 has 15 residues. Looked up from germline, CDR1 is KGHSH and CDR2 is LQKENI. The CDR3 spells CASSPLPTPGVGYTF. The covered CDR3 bases are TGTGCCAGCTCACCCCTACCGACTCCAGGGGTAGGC.

This clone has more than one count but fewer than ten. The read halts 3 residues ahead of the CDR3 end, with the missing end drawn from the germline J gene. V usage is TRBV2 and J usage is TRBJ1-4; D is unclear. CDR1 and CDR2 (germline): SNHLY, FYNNEI. Trimming took off 7 bases at V and 7 bases at J, with 19 bases between the two ends. The CDR3 loop spans 15 amino acids. Partial CDR3 DNA: TGTGCCAGCATCAGGAGCCAGTTAACCGGTGAAAAA. Translating gives CASIRSQLTGEK. The full-length CDR3 reads as CASIRSQLTGEKLFF.

In its sample, this clone was seen many times. The read gets to within 3 residues of the CDR3 end, and the germline J gene fills in the rest. V is TRBV6-8 and J is TRBJ2-3; perhaps TRBD1 as D (5 bases). V was clipped by 0 bases and J by 6 bases, with 16 bases between them. The CDR3 contains 16 residues. Germline-derived CDR1 and CDR2 are MNHGY and SAAAGT. Partial CDR3 DNA: TGTGCCAGCAGTTACTCCCGGACACCTGGGTACGATACG. Translation gives CASSYSRTPGYDT. The full-length CDR3 reads as CASSYSRTPGYDTQYF.

With regard to this clone: The read stops 3 residues short of the end of the CDR3; the missing end is completed from the germline J gene. V gene TRBV20-1 combines with J gene TRBJ2-1, with 7 bases fitting TRBD1. This CDR3 has 17 amino acids. The V gene's germline CDR1 is DFQATT and CDR2 SNEGSKA (reference sequence). V trimming: 7 bases; J trimming: 0 bases; junction bases outside the gene matches: 15. CDR3 residues: CSGIDRARSSSYNEQFF. The sequenced CDR3 bases are TGCAGTGGTATAGACAGGGCCCGTTCAAGCTCCTACAATGAG.

This clone was counted only a few times. The read halts 3 residues ahead of the CDR3 end, with the missing end drawn from the germline J gene. The chain employs TRBV7-3 and TRBJ1-5; 7 bases are shared with TRBD1. The CDR3 totals 20 residues. Per the germline V gene, CDR1 is SGHTA and CDR2 is FQGTGA. J gave up 0 bases and V 1 base, and 15 bases lay outside the gene matches. CDR3 DNA (partial): TGTGCCAGCAGCTTAAAAAGGACAGGACGCCAGATGAATAGCAATCAGCCC. Protein sequence: CASSLKRTGRQMNSNQP. The complete CDR3 protein is CASSLKRTGRQMNSNQPQHF.

This clone was recorded many times. CDR3 region: CASSQGYDPRRGYTF. The covered CDR3 bases are TGTGCCAGCAGCCAAGGGTATGACCCGCGCAGGGGC. The V call is TRBV4-2, the J call TRBJ1-2; no firm D call. The read falls 3 residues short of the CDR3 end, and the missing part is taken from the germline J gene. CDR1 and CDR2 from the germline V gene are LGHNA and YNFKEQ. The CDR3 covers 15 residues.

This clone was detected only a few times. From the germline J gene comes the end of the CDR3, since the read stops 3 residues before it. This chain connects TRBV7-9 to TRBJ1-2; TRBD1 is a possible D gene (6 bases). Germline loops: CDR1 SEHNR, CDR2 FQNEAQ (reference sequence). CDR3 size: 14 residues. Trimming removed 5 bases from V and 7 bases from J, with 17 bases in between. The chain's CDR3 is CASSPDRMQGGYTF. CDR3 DNA, as far as it was read: TGTGCCAGCAGCCCCGACAGGATGCAGGGTGGC.

This clone came up many times. Sequencing ends 3 residues short of the CDR3 end; the germline J gene provides the rest. V and J are TRBV7-6 and TRBJ2-6; D is possibly TRBD1 (6 bases). The CDR3 spans 17 residues. Germline V gives CDR1 SGHVS, CDR2 FNYEAQ. Deletions cut 8 bases from V and 0 bases from J, with 17 bases between. CDR3 loop: CASGTPPQASGANVLTF. The sequenced part of the CDR3 DNA is TGTGCCAGCGGGACACCCCCACAAGCCTCTGGGGCCAACGTC. The whole variable domain, remainder taken from reference TRBV7-6 and TRBJ2-6, is GAGVSQSPRYKVTKRGQDVALRCDPISGHVSLYWYRQALGQGPEFLTYFNYEAQQDKSGLPNDRFSAERPEGSISTLTIQRTEQRDSAMYRCASGTPPQASGANVLTFGAGSRLTVL.